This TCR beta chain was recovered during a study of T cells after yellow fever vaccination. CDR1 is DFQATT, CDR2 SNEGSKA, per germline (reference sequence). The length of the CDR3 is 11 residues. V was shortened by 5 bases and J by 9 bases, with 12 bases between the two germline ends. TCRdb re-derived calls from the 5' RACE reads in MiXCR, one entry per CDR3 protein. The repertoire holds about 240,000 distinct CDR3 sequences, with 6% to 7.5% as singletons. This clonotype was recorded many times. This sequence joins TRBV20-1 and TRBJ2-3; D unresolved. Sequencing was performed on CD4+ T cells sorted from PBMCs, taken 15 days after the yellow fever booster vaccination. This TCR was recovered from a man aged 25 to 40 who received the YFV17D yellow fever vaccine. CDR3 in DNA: TGCAGTGCTCCCATCCTACTCACGCAGTATTTT. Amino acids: CSAPILLTQYF.